Below are 2 T cell receptor beta chains sequenced from a single sample in a study of beta chain features in type 1 diabetes. Study-level results: Patients with Type 1 diabetes showed moderately but significantly shorter TCRB CDR3s in all four CD4+ subsets.

Expressed TCRB transcripts were sequenced because the isolated RNA had all been reverse transcribed beforehand. The table came from immunoSEQ multiplex PCR; TCRdb's copy has only in-frame clones and leaves some out. Counted here are hundreds of thousands of clones, 14% to 15% occurring once; the ten biggest clones make up about 0.014%. Their specific antigens are unknown. Sequencing input: naive CD4+ T cells from blood. These receptors were obtained from a young man with type 1 diabetes.

This clone has just a few counts. This chain joins TRBV9 and TRBJ2-1; 9 bases are shared with TRBD2. The V segment lost 3 bases and the J segment 8 bases; nucleotides outside the gene matches: 6. Per the germline V gene, CDR1 is SGDLS and CDR2 is YYNGEE. The CDR3 runs to 14 residues. CDR3 in amino acids: CASSAAGGPHEQFF. The CDR3 DNA reads TGTGCCAGCAGCGCCGCGGGAGGGCCCCATGAGCAGTTCTTC.

The chain is built from TRBV7-7 and TRBJ2-1, with D tentatively TRBD1 (7 bases). The germline gives CDR1 SSHAT, CDR2 FNYEAQ (reference sequence). The CDR3 length is 14 residues. The V and J ends lost 2 bases and 3 bases respectively, with 8 bases between them. CDR3 in amino acids: CASSLQGGYNEQFF. The CDR3 DNA reads TGTGCCAGCAGCTTACAGGGGGGCTACAATGAGCAGTTCTTC.